These T cell receptor beta chains were read from a single sample in a study of blood T cell repertoires in COVID-19. The assay was immunoSEQ multiplex PCR, and TCRdb's table has in-frame clones only and misses some. The sample consists of roughly 200,000 clones, about nine tenths of them appearing once. Sequencing was performed on PBMCs or T cells enriched from blood (not recorded which). The source is a man between 18 and 29 years old with acute COVID-19. Each CDR3 is given with its conserved first and last residue. Each record gives: CDR3 protein, CDR3 DNA, D gene, V gene, clone size, J gene. A D gene is named only where the DNA matches it firmly. A row's size may be missing; if present it is once, few, many or a size class.

CDR3aa: CASSPNNLYEQYF
CDR3nt: TGTGCCAGCTCACCAAACAACCTCTACGAGCAGTACTTC
d_gene: .
v_gene: TRBV18
abundance: .
j_gene: TRBJ2-7

CDR3aa: CASSLVRGTGEQYF
CDR3nt: TGTGCCAGCAGCTTGGTTCGGGGAACTGGCGAGCAGTACTTC
d_gene: .
v_gene: TRBV5-4
abundance: .
j_gene: TRBJ2-7

CDR3aa: CASSQDRTSGNQETQYF
CDR3nt: TGTGCCAGCAGCCAAGATCGAACTAGCGGCAACCAAGAGACCCAGTACTTC
d_gene: TRBD2
v_gene: TRBV3-1/TRBV3-2
abundance: once
j_gene: TRBJ2-5

CDR3aa: CASSELGQANTEAFF
CDR3nt: TGTGCCAGCAGTGAACTCGGACAGGCGAACACTGAAGCTTTCTTT
d_gene: TRBD1
v_gene: TRBV2
abundance: .
j_gene: TRBJ1-1

CDR3aa: CASSKTEAGANVLTF
CDR3nt: TGTGCCAGCAGTAAGACAGAGGCTGGGGCCAACGTCCTGACTTTC
d_gene: .
v_gene: TRBV28
abundance: .
j_gene: TRBJ2-6

CDR3aa: CASSLVALETQYF
CDR3nt: TGTGCCAGCAGTTTAGTGGCATTAGAGACCCAGTACTTC
d_gene: .
v_gene: TRBV28
abundance: .
j_gene: TRBJ2-5

CDR3aa: CASSERQYNEKLFF
CDR3nt: TGTGCCAGCAGTGAGAGACAGTACAATGAAAAACTGTTTTTT
d_gene: .
v_gene: TRBV6-1
abundance: .
j_gene: TRBJ1-4

CDR3aa: CASSWTGDNEQFF
CDR3nt: TGTGCCAGCAGCTGGACAGGGGACAATGAGCAGTTCTTC
d_gene: TRBD1
v_gene: TRBV25-1
abundance: once
j_gene: TRBJ2-1

CDR3aa: CASRGLATSEQYF
CDR3nt: TGTGCCAGCCGGGGACTAGCGACTAGCGAGCAGTACTTC
d_gene: TRBD2
v_gene: TRBV7-9
abundance: .
j_gene: TRBJ2-7

CDR3aa: CASRFSPTPGTSDDAGEQYF
CDR3nt: TGTGCCAGCAGGTTCTCCCCCACCCCTGGGACTAGCGACGATGCGGGCGAGCAGTACTTC
d_gene: .
v_gene: TRBV12-1
abundance: .
j_gene: TRBJ2-7

CDR3aa: CASTQGDRNTGELFF
CDR3nt: TGTGCCAGCACCCAGGGGGACAGGAACACCGGGGAGCTGTTTTTT
d_gene: TRBD1
v_gene: TRBV11-2
abundance: .
j_gene: TRBJ2-2